What follows describes a single TCR beta chain. The data belong to a study of technical replicates of blood from a few donors. The junction had 7 bases not matched to a gene; V was cut back by 10 bases and J by 0 bases. Germline CDR1 reads MNHEY; CDR2 reads SVGAGI. CDR3 size: 14 residues. Generated by immunoSEQ multiplex PCR, the TCRdb table keeps only in-frame clones and is missing some. The sample holds about 84,000 clones, around 97% seen once. The sequence came from a human donor in good health. The V and J genes are TRBV6-5 and TRBJ1-2; 8 nucleotides line up with TRBD1. The sequenced sample consisted of T cells isolated from PBMCs. CDR3 amino acids: CATRGQAANYGYTF. CDR3 DNA sequence: TGTGCCACCCGGGGACAGGCAGCTAACTATGGCTACACCTTC.